This T cell receptor (beta chain) was sequenced during a study of cytomegalovirus exposure and HLA in healthy donors. A note on this clone: Antigen specificity is unknown.

Germline-derived CDR1 and CDR2 are LNHDA and SQIVND (reference sequence). This CDR3 is 15 amino acids long. V lost 6 bases to trimming and J lost 3 bases; unmatched junction nucleotides: 6. PCR was performed using 60 Vbeta and 13 Jbeta primers. Method: immunoSEQ multiplex PCR; TCRdb's copy keeps in-frame clones and lacks some. The repertoire holds about 140,000 clones, with around 78% as singletons. Study-wide findings and caveats: Most CMV-associated TCR beta chains appeared HLA-restricted in a later analysis. Earlier analysis yielded a pattern in which most TCR beta V segments were productive about 87% or about 30% of the time. At a 0.05 false discovery rate, a later analysis found approximately 15,000 TCR beta sequences to be associated with HLA alleles. As was reported, the HLA-A and HLA-B alleles of most subjects were accurately predicted from TCR beta sequences.

The rearrangement uses TRBV19 and TRBJ1-4; 8 bases map to TRBD1. Input material: PBMCs. This clonotype originated in a man aged 40-49 years in good health and CMV-seronegative. CDR3 sequence reads: CASRPTGAPNEKLFF. The CDR3 coding sequence is TGTGCCAGTAGGCCGACAGGGGCCCCTAATGAAAAACTGTTTTTT. The full variable domain, its missing parts supplied by reference TRBV19 and TRBJ1-4, is DGGITQSPKYLFRKEGQNVTLSCEQNLNHDAMYWYRQDPGQGLRLIYYSQIVNDFQKGDIAEGYSVSREKKESFPLTVTSAQKNPTAFYLCASRPTGAPNEKLFFGSGTQLSVL.